This TCR beta chain is from a study of blood T cell repertoires in COVID-19. V lost 6 bases, J lost 2 bases, and 10 bases stayed unmatched. The CDR3 is made up of 16 amino acids. CDR1 is SNHLY and CDR2 is FYNNEI in the germline V gene. This clone was seen a single time. Sequencing used immunoSEQ multiplex PCR; TCRdb keeps in-frame clones, though not all of them. The sample carries more than 250,000 clones, 65% to 90% recorded once. The genes are TRBV2 and TRBJ1-2, with 9 nucleotides matching TRBD1. This TCR came from a woman aged 18-29 years who had recovered from COVID-19. Input material: PBMCs or T cells enriched from blood (not recorded which). The CDR3 reads CASSGTGLLRNYGYTF. CDR3 coding DNA: TGTGCCAGCAGCGGGACAGGGTTGTTAAGGAACTATGGCTACACCTTC. Together with reference TRBV2 and TRBJ1-2, the CDR3 gives the full variable domain: EPEVTQTPSHQVTQMGQEVILRCVPISNHLYFYWYRQILGQKVEFLVSFYNNEISEKSEIFDDQFSVERPDGSNFTLKIRSTKLEDSAMYFCASSGTGLLRNYGYTFGSGTRLTVV.